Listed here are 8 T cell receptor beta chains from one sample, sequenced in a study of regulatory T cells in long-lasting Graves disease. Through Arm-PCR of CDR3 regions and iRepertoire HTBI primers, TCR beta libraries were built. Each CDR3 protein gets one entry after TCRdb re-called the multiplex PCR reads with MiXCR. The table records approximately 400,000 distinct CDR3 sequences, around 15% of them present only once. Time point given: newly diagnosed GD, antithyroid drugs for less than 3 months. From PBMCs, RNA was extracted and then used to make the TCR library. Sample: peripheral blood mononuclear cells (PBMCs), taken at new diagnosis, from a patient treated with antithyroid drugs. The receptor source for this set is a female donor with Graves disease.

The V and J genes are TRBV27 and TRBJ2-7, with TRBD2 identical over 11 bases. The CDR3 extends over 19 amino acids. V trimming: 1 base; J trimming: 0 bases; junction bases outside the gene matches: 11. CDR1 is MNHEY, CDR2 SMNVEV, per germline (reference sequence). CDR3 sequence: CASSLWGTSGSRPSYEQYF. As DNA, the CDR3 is TGTGCCAGCAGTTTATGGGGGACTAGCGGCTCCCGACCCTCCTACGAGCAGTACTTC.

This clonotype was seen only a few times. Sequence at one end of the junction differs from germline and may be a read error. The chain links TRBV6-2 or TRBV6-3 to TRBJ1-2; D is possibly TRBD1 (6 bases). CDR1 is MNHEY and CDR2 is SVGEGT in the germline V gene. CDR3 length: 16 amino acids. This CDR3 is CAGSYVEGVPTYGYTF. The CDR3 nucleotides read TGTGCCGGCAGTTACGTGGAGGGGGTCCCAACCTATGGCTACACCTTC.

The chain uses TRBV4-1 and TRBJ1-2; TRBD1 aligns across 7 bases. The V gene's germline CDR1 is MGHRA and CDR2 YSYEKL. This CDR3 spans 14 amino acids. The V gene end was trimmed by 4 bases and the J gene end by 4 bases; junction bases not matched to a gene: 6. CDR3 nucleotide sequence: TGCGCCAGCAGCCCCCGAGGGGGCTTCTATGGCTACACCTTC. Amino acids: CASSPRGGFYGYTF.

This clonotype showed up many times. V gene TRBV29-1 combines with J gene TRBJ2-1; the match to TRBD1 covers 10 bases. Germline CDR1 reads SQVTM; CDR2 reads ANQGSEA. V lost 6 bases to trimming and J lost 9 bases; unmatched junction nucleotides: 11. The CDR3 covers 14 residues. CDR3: CSVDGGTGDSEQFF. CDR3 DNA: TGCAGCGTAGATGGGGGGACAGGGGATTCTGAGCAGTTCTTC.

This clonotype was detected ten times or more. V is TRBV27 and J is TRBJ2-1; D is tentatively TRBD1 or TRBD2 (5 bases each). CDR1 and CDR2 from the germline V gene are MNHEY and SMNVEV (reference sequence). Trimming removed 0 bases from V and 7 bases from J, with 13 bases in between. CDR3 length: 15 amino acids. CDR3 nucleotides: TGTGCCAGCAGTTTATCTTTAAGGGGCGGGAATGAGCAGTTCTTC. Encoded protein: CASSLSLRGGNEQFF.

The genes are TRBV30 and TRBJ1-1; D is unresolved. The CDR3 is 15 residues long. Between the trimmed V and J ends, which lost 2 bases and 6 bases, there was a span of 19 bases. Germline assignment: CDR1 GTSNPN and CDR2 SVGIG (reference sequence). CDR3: CAWSPRTVTLAEAFF. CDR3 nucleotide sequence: TGTGCCTGGAGTCCCAGAACAGTGACCCTTGCTGAAGCTTTCTTT.

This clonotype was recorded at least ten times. The CDR3 spells CASSQDGGRNEQFF. CDR3 nucleotide sequence: TGTGCCAGCAGCCAAGACGGAGGGAGGAATGAGCAGTTCTTC. V gene TRBV14 combines with J gene TRBJ2-1, with D possibly being TRBD2 (6 bases). The V gene's germline CDR1 is SGHDN and CDR2 FVKESK. V lost 0 bases and J 7 bases, leaving 10 bases between the germline ends. CDR3 size: 14 residues.

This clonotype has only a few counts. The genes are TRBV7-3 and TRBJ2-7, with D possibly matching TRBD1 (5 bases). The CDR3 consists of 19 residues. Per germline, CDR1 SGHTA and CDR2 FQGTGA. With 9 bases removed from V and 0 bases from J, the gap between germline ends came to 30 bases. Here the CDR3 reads CASTPGSLGPTAHSYEQYF. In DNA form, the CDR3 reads TGTGCCAGTACCCCCGGAAGTTTGGGGCCGACGGCCCACTCCTACGAGCAGTACTTC.